The entry below describes one T cell receptor (beta chain). Its antigen is currently unknown. The unexposed donors gave CD4+ T cells in about 2010-2019, prior to COVID-19. The cells were cultured for under 13 days before CD4+ T cells were isolated. The data were obtained in a study of CD4 T cells in relation to SARS-CoV-2 and coronaviruses. Study-wide background: ViraFEST: approximately 10-day antigen culture of PBMCs, then TCR beta CDR3 sequencing. No peptide or an HIV-1 Nef peptide pool served as negative control. Study-level findings and limits: Pre-pandemic and post-infection samples never came from the same donor. In around two thirds of donors, memory CD4+ clonotypes crossrecognized SARS-CoV-2 and at least one common cold coronavirus spike.

Germline V gene sequence: CDR1 SNHLY, CDR2 FYNNEI. CDR3 length equals 16 residues. V lost 7 bases, J lost 4 bases, and 22 bases lay in between. Here immunoSEQ multiplex PCR was the method, and the copy in TCRdb shows in-frame clones only, minus some. Of more than 25,000 clones listed, approximately 80% are singletons. Sequenced sample: CD4+ T cells from PBMCs, cultured in vitro. This receptor was obtained from a human donor in good health. The genes are TRBV2 and TRBJ1-1, with D possibly TRBD1 on 6 matching bases. DNA of the CDR3: TGTGCCAGCAAAGTCATCAGGGGCACCAGGGCCACTGAAGCTTTCTTT. Translation: CASKVIRGTRATEAFF.